Here is one TCR beta chain with its context. Antigen specificity is unknown. The PCR was carried out with 60 Vbeta primers and 13 Jbeta primers. Generated by immunoSEQ multiplex PCR, the TCRdb table keeps only in-frame clones and is missing some. The sample lists approximately 200,000 clones; approximately 81% were seen once. Trimming took 7 bases from V and 1 from J; bases not matched to a gene: 15. Germline assignment: CDR1 LGHNT and CDR2 FRNRAP. CDR3 length equals 17 residues. This entry belongs to a study of cytomegalovirus exposure and HLA in healthy donors. Study information: Earlier work reported 100 million to 130 million unique TCR beta sequences from 180 million or so T cells.

Overall study results and limits: With later analysis, a missense DCLRE1C variant became linked to TCR beta V- and J-gene trimming. There were some V segments, including TRBV6-2 and TRBV6-3, excluded as indistinguishable.

The clonotype was recovered from a boy aged 5-17 years in good health and CMV-seronegative. V usage is TRBV12-5 and J usage is TRBJ1-1; 7 nucleotides agree with TRBD1. The sequenced sample consisted of PBMCs. In DNA, the CDR3 is TGTGCTAGTGACCCACCACCCGAAGGGGGCTGGAACACTGAAGCTTTCTTT. It translates to CASDPPPEGGWNTEAFF. Based on the CDR3 plus reference TRBV12-5 and TRBJ1-1, the full variable domain is DARVTQTPRHKVTEMGQEVTMRCQPILGHNTVFWYRQTMMQGLELLAYFRNRAPLDDSGMPKDRFSAEMPDATLATLKIQPSEPRDSAVYFCASDPPPEGGWNTEAFFGQGTRLTVV.